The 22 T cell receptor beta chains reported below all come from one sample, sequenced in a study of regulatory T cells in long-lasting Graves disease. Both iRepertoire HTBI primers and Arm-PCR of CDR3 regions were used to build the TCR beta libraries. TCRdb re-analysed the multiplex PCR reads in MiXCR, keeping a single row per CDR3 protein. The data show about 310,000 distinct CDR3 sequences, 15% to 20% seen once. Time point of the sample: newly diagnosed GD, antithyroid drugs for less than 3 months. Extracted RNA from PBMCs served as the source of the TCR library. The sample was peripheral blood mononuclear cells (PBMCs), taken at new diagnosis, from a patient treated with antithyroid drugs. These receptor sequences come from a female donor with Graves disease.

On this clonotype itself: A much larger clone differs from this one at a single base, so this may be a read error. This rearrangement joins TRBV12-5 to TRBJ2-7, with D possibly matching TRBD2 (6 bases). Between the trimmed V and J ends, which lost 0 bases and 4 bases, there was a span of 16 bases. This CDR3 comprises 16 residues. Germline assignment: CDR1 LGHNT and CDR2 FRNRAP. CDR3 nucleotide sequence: TGTGCTAGTGGTTTGGTCGGGCCAGCGGGTATATACGAGCAGTACTTC. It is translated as CASGLVGPAGIYEQYF.

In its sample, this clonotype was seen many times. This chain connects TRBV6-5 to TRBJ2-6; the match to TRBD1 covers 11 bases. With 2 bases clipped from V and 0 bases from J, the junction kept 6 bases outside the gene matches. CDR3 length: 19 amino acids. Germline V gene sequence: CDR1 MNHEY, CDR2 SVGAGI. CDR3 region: CASSYRGQGVSSGANVLTF. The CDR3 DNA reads TGTGCCAGCAGTTACAGGGGACAGGGGGTATCCTCTGGGGCCAACGTCCTGACTTTC.

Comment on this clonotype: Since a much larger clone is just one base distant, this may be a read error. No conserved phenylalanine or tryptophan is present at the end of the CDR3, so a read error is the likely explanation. Here the CDR3 reads CASSPQYNEQFL. The DNA for the CDR3 is TGTGCCAGCTCACCGCAATACAATGAGCAGTTCCTC. The chain joins TRBV18 to TRBJ2-1; D is unresolved. The V end lost 3 bases, the J end lost 4 bases, and 4 bases lay between the germline ends. The CDR3 sequence is 12 residues long. Looked up from germline, CDR1 is KGHSH and CDR2 is LQKENI.

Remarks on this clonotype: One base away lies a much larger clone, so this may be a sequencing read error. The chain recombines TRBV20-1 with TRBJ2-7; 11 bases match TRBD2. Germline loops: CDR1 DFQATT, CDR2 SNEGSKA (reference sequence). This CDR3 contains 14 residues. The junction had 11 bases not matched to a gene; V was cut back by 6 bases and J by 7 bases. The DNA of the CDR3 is TGCAGTGCCGTCACTAGCGGGAGAGGGAGTGAGCAGTACTTC. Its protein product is CSAVTSGRGSEQYF.

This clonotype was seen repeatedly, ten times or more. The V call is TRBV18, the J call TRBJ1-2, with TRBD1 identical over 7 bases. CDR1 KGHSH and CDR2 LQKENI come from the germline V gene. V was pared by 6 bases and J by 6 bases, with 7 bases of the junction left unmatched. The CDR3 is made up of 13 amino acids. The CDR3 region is CASSQTGTDGYTF. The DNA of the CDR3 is TGTGCCAGCTCCCAGACAGGGACAGATGGCTACACCTTC.

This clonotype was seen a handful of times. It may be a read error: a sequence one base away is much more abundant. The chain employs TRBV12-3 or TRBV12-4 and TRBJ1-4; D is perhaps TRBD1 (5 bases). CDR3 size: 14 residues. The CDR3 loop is CASSLQGRGEELFF. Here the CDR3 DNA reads TGTGCCAGCAGTTTACAGGGTAGGGGTGAAGAACTGTTTTTT.

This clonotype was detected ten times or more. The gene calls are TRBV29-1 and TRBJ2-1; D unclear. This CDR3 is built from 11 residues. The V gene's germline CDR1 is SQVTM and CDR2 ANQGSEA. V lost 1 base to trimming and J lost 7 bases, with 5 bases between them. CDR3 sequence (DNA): TGCAGCGTTGAAGGGCGGAATGAGCAGTTCTTC. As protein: CSVEGRNEQFF.

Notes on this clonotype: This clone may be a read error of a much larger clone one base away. CDR3 amino acids: CASSLTLDSLIREAQYF. The CDR3 nucleotides read TGTGCCAGCAGCTTAACACTAGACAGTCTAATTAGGGAGGCCCAGTACTTC. The chain combines TRBV11-2 with TRBJ2-5; maybe TRBD2 (6 bases). The V and J ends lost 2 bases and 9 bases respectively, with 25 bases between them. CDR1 and CDR2 (germline): SGHAT, FQNNGV. The CDR3 is made up of 17 amino acids.

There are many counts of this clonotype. The CDR3 reads CASSLEGQGRINEQFF. The CDR3 DNA is TGCGCCAGCAGCTTGGAAGGACAGGGGAGGATTAATGAGCAGTTCTTC. The chain employs TRBV5-1 and TRBJ2-1, with 9 bases fitting TRBD1. The CDR3 runs to 16 residues. In germline, CDR1 is SGHRS, CDR2 YFSETQ. The V gene end was trimmed by 0 bases and the J gene end by 7 bases; junction bases not matched to a gene: 8.

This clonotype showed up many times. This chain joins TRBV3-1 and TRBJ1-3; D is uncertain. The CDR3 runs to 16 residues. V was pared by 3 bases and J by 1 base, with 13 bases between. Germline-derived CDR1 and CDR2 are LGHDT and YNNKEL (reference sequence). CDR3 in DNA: TGTGCCAGCAGCCATCAGTTAAGAGGGTCTGGAAACACCATATATTTT. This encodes CASSHQLRGSGNTIYF.

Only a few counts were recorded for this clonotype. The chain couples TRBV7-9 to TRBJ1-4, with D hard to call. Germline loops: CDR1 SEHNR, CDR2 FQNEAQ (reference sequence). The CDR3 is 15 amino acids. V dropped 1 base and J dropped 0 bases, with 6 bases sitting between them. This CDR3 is CASSLVDATNEKLFF. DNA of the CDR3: TGTGCCAGCAGCTTAGTTGATGCAACTAATGAAAAACTGTTTTTT.

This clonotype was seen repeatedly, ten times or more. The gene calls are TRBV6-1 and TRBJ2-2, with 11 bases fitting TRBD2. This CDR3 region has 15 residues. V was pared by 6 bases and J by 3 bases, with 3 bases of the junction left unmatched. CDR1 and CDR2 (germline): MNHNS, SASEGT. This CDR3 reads CASRLLAGDTGELFF. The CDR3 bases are TGTGCCAGCAGACTACTAGCGGGAGACACCGGGGAGCTGTTTTTT.

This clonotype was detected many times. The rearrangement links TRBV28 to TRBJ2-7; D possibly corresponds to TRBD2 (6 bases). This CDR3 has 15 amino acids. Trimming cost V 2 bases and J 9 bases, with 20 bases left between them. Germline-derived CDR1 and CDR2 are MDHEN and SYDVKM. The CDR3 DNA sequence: TGTGCCAGCAGTTTACCCGGACTACTCTACGATTGGCAGTACTTC. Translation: CASSLPGLLYDWQYF.

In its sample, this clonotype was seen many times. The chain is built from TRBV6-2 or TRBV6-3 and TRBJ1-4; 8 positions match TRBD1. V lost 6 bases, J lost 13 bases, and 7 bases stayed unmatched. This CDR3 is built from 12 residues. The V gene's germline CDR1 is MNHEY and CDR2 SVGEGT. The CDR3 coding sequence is TGTGCCAGCAGCTACGACAGGGGCGGACTGTTTTTT. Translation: CASSYDRGGLFF.

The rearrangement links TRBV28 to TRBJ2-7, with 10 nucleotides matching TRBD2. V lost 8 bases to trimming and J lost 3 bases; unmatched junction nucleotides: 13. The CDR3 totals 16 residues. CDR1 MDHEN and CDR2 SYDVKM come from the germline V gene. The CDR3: CASRLGGLAGDYEQYF. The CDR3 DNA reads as TGTGCCAGCCGGCTCGGAGGGCTAGCGGGGGACTACGAGCAGTACTTC.

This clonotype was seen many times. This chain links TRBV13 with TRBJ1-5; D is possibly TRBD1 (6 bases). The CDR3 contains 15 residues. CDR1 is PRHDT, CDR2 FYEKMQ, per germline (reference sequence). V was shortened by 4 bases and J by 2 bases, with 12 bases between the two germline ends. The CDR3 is CASSSTGIGNQPQHF. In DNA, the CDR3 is TGTGCCAGCAGCTCCACAGGGATAGGCAATCAGCCCCAGCATTTT.

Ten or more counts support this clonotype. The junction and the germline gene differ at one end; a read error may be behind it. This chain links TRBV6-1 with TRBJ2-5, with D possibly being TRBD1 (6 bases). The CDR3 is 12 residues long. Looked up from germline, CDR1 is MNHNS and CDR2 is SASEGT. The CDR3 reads CASSERLTGPNF. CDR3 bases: TGTGCCAGCAGTGAAAGGTTAACAGGGCCTAACTTC.

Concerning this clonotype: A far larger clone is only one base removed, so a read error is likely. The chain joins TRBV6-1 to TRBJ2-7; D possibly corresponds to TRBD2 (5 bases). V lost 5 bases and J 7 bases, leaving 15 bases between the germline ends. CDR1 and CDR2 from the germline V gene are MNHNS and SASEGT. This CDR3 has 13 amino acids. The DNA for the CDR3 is TGTGCCAGCAGTTCCCGACCCCGCGGGGAGCAGTACTTC. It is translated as CASSSRPRGEQYF.

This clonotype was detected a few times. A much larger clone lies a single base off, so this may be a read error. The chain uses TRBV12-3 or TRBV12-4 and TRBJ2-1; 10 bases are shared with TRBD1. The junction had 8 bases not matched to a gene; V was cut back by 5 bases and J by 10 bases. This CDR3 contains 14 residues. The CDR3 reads CASSPEGQGIEQFF. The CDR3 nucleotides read TGTGCCAGCAGTCCCGAGGGACAGGGGATCGAGCAGTTCTTC.

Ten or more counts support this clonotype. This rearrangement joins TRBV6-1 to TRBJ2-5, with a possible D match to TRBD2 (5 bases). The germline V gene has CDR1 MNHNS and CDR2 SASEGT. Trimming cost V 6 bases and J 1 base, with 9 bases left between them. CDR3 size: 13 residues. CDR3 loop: CASRGVGQETQYF. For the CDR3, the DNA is TGTGCCAGCAGGGGAGTGGGCCAAGAGACCCAGTACTTC.

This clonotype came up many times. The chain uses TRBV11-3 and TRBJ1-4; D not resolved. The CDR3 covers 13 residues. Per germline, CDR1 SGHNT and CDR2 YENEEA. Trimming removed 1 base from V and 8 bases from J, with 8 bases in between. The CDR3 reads CASSLGRFEKLFF. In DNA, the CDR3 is TGTGCCAGCAGCTTAGGACGATTCGAAAAACTGTTTTTT. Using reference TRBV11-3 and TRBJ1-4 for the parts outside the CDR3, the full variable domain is EAGVVQSPRYKIIEKKQPVAFWCNPISGHNTLYWYLQNLGQGPELLIRYENEEAVDDSQLPKDRFSAERLKGVDSTLKIQPAELGDSAVYLCASSLGRFEKLFFGSGTQLSVL.

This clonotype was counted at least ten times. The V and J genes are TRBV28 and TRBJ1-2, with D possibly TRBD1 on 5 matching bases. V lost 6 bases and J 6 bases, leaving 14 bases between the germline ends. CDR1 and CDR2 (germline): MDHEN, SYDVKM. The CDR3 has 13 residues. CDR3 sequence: CASSTAGFHGYTF. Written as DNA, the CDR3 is TGTGCCAGCAGCACTGCAGGGTTCCATGGCTACACCTTC.